The rows below give T cell receptor beta chains drawn from one sample of a study of T cell repertoires in cytomegalovirus infection. TCRdb re-derived calls from the reads in MiXCR, one entry per CDR3 protein. The sample lists roughly 990,000 distinct CDR3 sequences, around 29% occurring once. No antigens are known for them. The specimen was cultured CD8+ T cells from PBMCs, collected from culture after CMV antigen stimulation. The receptors derive from a human donor in good health (CMV status not recorded). Some clones in this sample may be carry-over from other donors' samples. CDR3s include the opening cysteine and the closing phenylalanine or tryptophan. The D gene is left open where the match is weak. Not all rows give a size; the values are once, few, many and, for expanded clones, a class.

clone_size	d_call	v_call	j_call	cdr3_nt	cdr3_aa
few	TRBD1	TRBV7-9	TRBJ2-1	TGTGCCAGCAGCCGGGACAGTCAGTTCTTC	CASSRDSQFF
NA	NA	TRBV11-2	TRBJ2-3	TGTGCCAGCAGCTTAAATTGGGGAGCAGGAGATACGCAGTATTTT	CASSLNWGAGDTQYF
NA	NA	TRBV6-6	TRBJ2-7	TGTGCCAGCAGTTACCGGGGGGCTACCTACGAGCAGTACTTC	CASSYRGATYEQYF
many	NA	TRBV7-2	TRBJ2-1	TGTGCCAGCAGCTTTTGGTTGGCACCCCCCTACAATGAGCAGTTCTTC	CASSFWLAPPYNEQFF
NA	TRBD2	TRBV7-2	TRBJ2-1	TGTGCCAGCAGTCAAAGCGGGGGGGTTTACAATGAGCAGTTCTTC	CASSQSGGVYNEQFF
few	TRBD2	TRBV7-3	TRBJ2-3	TGTGCCAGCAGCACCGGGACTACCGAATGGGATACGCAGTATTTT	CASSTGTTEWDTQYF
many	NA	TRBV12-5	TRBJ2-7	TGTGCTAGTGGTTTGACGGAGTACTTCCCGGGACGGAACTACGAGCAGTACTTC	CASGLTEYFPGRNYEQYF
NA	TRBD1	TRBV9	TRBJ1-2	TGTGCCAGCAGCGTAGGGGACAGGGGATTCTATGGCTACACCTTC	CASSVGDRGFYGYTF
few	NA	TRBV12-3/TRBV12-4	TRBJ1-2	TGTGCCAGCAGGGAGTATCGGGGCTATGGCTACACCTTC	CASREYRGYGYTF
many	NA	TRBV4-1	TRBJ1-2	TGCGCCAGCAGCCAACCCCGCTGGGGTGGGGACTATGGCTACACCTTC	CASSQPRWGGDYGYTF
NA	NA	TRBV19	TRBJ1-2	TGTGCCAGTAGTTCGGACGGTTTCTATGGCTACACCTTC	CASSSDGFYGYTF
once	TRBD1	TRBV6-1	TRBJ2-1	TGTGCCAGCTTGTCAGGGGGTGAGCAGTTCTTC	CASLSGGEQFF
NA	NA	TRBV7-1	TRBJ1-1	TGTGCCAGCAGCCCCCGAACCTTGAACACTGAAGCTTTCTTT	CASSPRTLNTEAFF
NA	TRBD1	TRBV12-3/TRBV12-4	TRBJ2-7	TGTGCCAGCAGTCTAAGACAGGGGGCCTCCTACGAGCAGTACTTC	CASSLRQGASYEQYF
few	TRBD1	TRBV11-3	TRBJ2-1	TGTGCCAGCAGCTGGAACAGGGGGCTCGATGAGCAGTTCTTC	CASSWNRGLDEQFF
NA	TRBD1	TRBV12-3/TRBV12-4	TRBJ2-5	TGTGCCAGCAGTTCTGGACAGGGGGCGGGGGAGACCCAGTACTTC	CASSSGQGAGETQYF
few	TRBD1	TRBV5-5	TRBJ2-6	TGTGCCAGCAGCTATGGGACAGGAGATGAAGCTGGGGCCAACGTCCTGACTTTC	CASSYGTGDEAGANVLTF
NA	NA	TRBV9	TRBJ2-3	TGTGCCAGCAGCCCACAAGGTAATGTGGGCACAGATACGCAGTATTTT	CASSPQGNVGTDTQYF
NA	NA	TRBV7-9	TRBJ2-1	TGTGCCAGCAGCTTAGATACCCGGGTTATAGATGAGCAGTTCTTC	CASSLDTRVIDEQFF
NA	TRBD2	TRBV11-2	TRBJ2-1	TGTGCCAGCAGCCCGCAGACTAGCGGGTCTGGGGATGAGCAGTTCTTC	CASSPQTSGSGDEQFF
NA	NA	TRBV19	TRBJ1-5	TGTGCCAGTAGGGACTCCCAGTATAGCAATCAGCCCCAGCATTTT	CASRDSQYSNQPQHF
few	TRBD1	TRBV7-2	TRBJ1-1	TGTGCCAGCAGCTTCGGGACAGCAAGAACTGAAGCTTTCTTT	CASSFGTARTEAFF
NA	TRBD1	TRBV6-2/TRBV6-3	TRBJ2-1	TGTGCCAGCAGTTATCTGGACAGGGGGCTTCCCTTAGTGCGGACGAGAAACAATGAGCAGTTCTTC	CASSYLDRGLPLVRTRNNEQFF
once	TRBD2	TRBV7-1	TRBJ2-1	TGTGCCAGCAGCTCTCAGCGGGGGGGGGCCTACAATGAGCAGTTCTTC	CASSSQRGGAYNEQFF
few	NA	TRBV7-8	TRBJ2-1	TGTGCCAGCAGCTTACCTGGCGGGACCAATGAGCAGTTCTTC	CASSLPGGTNEQFF
NA	TRBD2	TRBV4-1	TRBJ2-1	TGCGCCAGCAGCCAAGATTCGCTAGCGGGGAATGAGCAGTTCTTC	CASSQDSLAGNEQFF
NA	TRBD2	TRBV4-1	TRBJ2-1	TGCGCCAGCAGCCAAGGGGAAGCGGGGGAATCCTACAATGAGCAGTTCTTC	CASSQGEAGESYNEQFF
NA	NA	TRBV28	TRBJ1-5	TGTGCCAGCAGTTTGGTAGGGCTCAGCAATCAGCCCCAGCATTTT	CASSLVGLSNQPQHF
NA	NA	TRBV7-9	TRBJ2-1	TGTGCCAACAGCTTAAGGGCTTCTGAAACCTACAATGAGCAGTTCTTC	CANSLRASETYNEQFF
NA	NA	TRBV19	TRBJ1-1	TGTGCCAGTAGTATAGAAGGCAGGGGGAACACTGAAGCTTTCTTT	CASSIEGRGNTEAFF
few	TRBD2	TRBV7-9	TRBJ2-3	TGTGCCCAGCGTGGGGGGGAAGGCCCAGATACGCAGTATTTT	CAQRGGEGPDTQYF